Below are 4 T cell receptor beta chains sequenced from a single sample in a study of cytomegalovirus exposure and HLA in healthy donors. The PCR used 60 Vbeta and 13 Jbeta primers. The table came from immunoSEQ multiplex PCR; TCRdb's copy has only in-frame clones and leaves some out. The table shows some 80,000 clones, with 78% occurring only once. Sequences were obtained from PBMCs. These receptors all stem from a man between 18 and 29 years old in good health and CMV-seropositive.

The chain couples TRBV29-1 to TRBJ2-7; D remains unclear. The CDR3 totals 13 residues. Trimming shortened V by 4 bases and J by 2 bases, and 12 bases separated the two germline ends. Germline loops: CDR1 SQVTM, CDR2 ANQGSEA. The CDR3 spells CSVALDTTYEQYF. As DNA, the CDR3 is TGCAGCGTTGCCCTTGACACCACCTACGAGCAGTACTTC.

The chain carries TRBV25-1 and TRBJ1-1; D uncertain. The CDR3 totals 12 residues. V was cut by 5 bases and J by 1 base, with 5 bases left in between. The germline V gene has CDR1 MGHDK and CDR2 SYGVNS. In DNA form, the CDR3 reads TGTGCCAGCAGTCCCGGGAACACTGAAGCTTTCTTT. As protein: CASSPGNTEAFF.

The rearrangement uses TRBV9 and TRBJ2-1; tentative D call: TRBD2 (6 bases). Germline values: CDR1 SGDLS, CDR2 YYNGEE. The V gene lost 0 bases and the J gene lost 10 bases, with 14 bases spanning the gap. The CDR3 length is 14 residues. CDR3 coding DNA: TGTGCCAGCAGCGTAGAAGGGGAGGTACGGGAGCAGTTCTTC. It yields the protein CASSVEGEVREQFF.

The chain carries TRBV6-1 and TRBJ2-2, with TRBD1 matching over 8 bases. After removal of 5 bases from V and 6 bases from J, the junction contained 8 bases not matched to a gene. Per germline, CDR1 MNHNS and CDR2 SASEGT. This CDR3 region has 15 residues. CDR3 amino acids: CASSWLARGPGELFF. CDR3 DNA: TGTGCCAGCAGTTGGCTCGCCAGGGGGCCCGGGGAGCTGTTTTTT.